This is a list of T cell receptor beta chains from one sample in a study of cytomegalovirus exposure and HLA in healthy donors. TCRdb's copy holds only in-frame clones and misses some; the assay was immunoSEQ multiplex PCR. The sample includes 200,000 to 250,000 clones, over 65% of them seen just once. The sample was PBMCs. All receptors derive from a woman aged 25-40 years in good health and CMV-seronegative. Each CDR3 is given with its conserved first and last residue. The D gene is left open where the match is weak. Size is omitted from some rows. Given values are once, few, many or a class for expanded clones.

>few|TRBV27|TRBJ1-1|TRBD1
CASSARDRGYTEAFF
TGTGCCAGCAGTGCGAGGGACAGGGGGTATACTGAAGCTTTCTTT
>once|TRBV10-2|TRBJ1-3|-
CASSPRGSSGNTIYF
TGCGCCAGCAGCCCCCGGGGGAGCTCTGGAAACACCATATATTTT
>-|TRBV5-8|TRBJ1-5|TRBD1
CASSELGTGRYQPQHF
TGTGCCAGCAGCGAACTAGGGACAGGGCGGTATCAGCCCCAGCATTTT
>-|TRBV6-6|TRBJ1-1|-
CASSYSSQAPEAFF
TGTGCCAGCAGTTACTCGAGCCAAGCTCCTGAAGCTTTCTTT
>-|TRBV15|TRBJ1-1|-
CATSRVRGWAFF
TGTGCCACCAGCAGGGTCAGGGGTTGGGCTTTCTTT
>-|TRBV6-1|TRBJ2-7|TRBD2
CASSSGLAVGYEQYF
TGTGCCAGCAGTTCGGGACTAGCGGTAGGCTACGAGCAGTACTTC
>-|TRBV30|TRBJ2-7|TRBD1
CAWFGRDRTYEQYF
TGTGCCTGGTTTGGACGGGACAGAACCTACGAGCAGTACTTC
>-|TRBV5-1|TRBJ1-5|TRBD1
CASSLGGEGARNQPQHF
TGCGCCAGCAGCTTGGGAGGTGAGGGGGCAAGAAATCAGCCCCAGCATTTT
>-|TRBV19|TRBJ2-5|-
CASSSRGETQYF
TGTGCCAGTAGTTCACGAGGCGAGACCCAGTACTTC
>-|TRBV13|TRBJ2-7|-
CASSLQSQTFYEQYF
TGTGCCAGCAGCTTACAGAGCCAGACTTTCTACGAGCAGTACTTC
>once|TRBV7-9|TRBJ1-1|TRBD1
CASSRPRQGNTEAFF
TGTGCCAGCAGCCGCCCCCGACAGGGGAACACTGAAGCTTTCTTT
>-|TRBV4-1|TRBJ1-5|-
CASSLKSHNQPQHF
TGCGCCAGCAGCCTGAAAAGCCACAATCAGCCCCAGCATTTT
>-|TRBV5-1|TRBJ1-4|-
CASSLGSGILNEKLFF
TGCGCCAGCAGCTTGGGTTCCGGGATCCTTAATGAAAAACTGTTTTTT
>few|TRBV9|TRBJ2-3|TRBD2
CASSVTGGGTDTQYF
TGTGCCAGCAGCGTAACGGGGGGTGGCACAGATACGCAGTATTTT
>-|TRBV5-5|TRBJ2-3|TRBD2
CASSLELAGRDTQYF
TGTGCCAGCAGCTTGGAACTAGCGGGGAGAGATACGCAGTATTTT
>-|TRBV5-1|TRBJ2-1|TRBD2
CASSWEGTRTYNEQFF
TGCGCCAGCAGCTGGGAGGGGACTCGGACCTACAATGAGCAGTTCTTC
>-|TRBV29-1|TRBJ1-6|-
CSVQGHNNSPLHF
TGCAGCGTCCAGGGACACAATAATTCACCCCTCCACTTT
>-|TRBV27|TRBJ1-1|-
CASKLSGFTEAFF
TGTGCCAGCAAGCTTTCCGGGTTCACTGAAGCTTTCTTT
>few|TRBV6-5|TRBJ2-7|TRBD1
CASISRRDRWDEQYF
TGTGCCAGCATATCCCGCCGGGACAGGTGGGACGAGCAGTACTTC
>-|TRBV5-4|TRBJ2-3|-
CASSGGTDTQYF
TGTGCCAGCAGCGGAGGCACAGATACGCAGTATTTT
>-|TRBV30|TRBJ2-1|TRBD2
CAHLAGAYNEQFF
TGTGCGCATCTAGCGGGAGCATACAATGAGCAGTTCTTC
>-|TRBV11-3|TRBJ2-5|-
CASSYMYLETQYF
TGTGCCAGCAGCTATATGTATCTAGAGACCCAGTACTTC